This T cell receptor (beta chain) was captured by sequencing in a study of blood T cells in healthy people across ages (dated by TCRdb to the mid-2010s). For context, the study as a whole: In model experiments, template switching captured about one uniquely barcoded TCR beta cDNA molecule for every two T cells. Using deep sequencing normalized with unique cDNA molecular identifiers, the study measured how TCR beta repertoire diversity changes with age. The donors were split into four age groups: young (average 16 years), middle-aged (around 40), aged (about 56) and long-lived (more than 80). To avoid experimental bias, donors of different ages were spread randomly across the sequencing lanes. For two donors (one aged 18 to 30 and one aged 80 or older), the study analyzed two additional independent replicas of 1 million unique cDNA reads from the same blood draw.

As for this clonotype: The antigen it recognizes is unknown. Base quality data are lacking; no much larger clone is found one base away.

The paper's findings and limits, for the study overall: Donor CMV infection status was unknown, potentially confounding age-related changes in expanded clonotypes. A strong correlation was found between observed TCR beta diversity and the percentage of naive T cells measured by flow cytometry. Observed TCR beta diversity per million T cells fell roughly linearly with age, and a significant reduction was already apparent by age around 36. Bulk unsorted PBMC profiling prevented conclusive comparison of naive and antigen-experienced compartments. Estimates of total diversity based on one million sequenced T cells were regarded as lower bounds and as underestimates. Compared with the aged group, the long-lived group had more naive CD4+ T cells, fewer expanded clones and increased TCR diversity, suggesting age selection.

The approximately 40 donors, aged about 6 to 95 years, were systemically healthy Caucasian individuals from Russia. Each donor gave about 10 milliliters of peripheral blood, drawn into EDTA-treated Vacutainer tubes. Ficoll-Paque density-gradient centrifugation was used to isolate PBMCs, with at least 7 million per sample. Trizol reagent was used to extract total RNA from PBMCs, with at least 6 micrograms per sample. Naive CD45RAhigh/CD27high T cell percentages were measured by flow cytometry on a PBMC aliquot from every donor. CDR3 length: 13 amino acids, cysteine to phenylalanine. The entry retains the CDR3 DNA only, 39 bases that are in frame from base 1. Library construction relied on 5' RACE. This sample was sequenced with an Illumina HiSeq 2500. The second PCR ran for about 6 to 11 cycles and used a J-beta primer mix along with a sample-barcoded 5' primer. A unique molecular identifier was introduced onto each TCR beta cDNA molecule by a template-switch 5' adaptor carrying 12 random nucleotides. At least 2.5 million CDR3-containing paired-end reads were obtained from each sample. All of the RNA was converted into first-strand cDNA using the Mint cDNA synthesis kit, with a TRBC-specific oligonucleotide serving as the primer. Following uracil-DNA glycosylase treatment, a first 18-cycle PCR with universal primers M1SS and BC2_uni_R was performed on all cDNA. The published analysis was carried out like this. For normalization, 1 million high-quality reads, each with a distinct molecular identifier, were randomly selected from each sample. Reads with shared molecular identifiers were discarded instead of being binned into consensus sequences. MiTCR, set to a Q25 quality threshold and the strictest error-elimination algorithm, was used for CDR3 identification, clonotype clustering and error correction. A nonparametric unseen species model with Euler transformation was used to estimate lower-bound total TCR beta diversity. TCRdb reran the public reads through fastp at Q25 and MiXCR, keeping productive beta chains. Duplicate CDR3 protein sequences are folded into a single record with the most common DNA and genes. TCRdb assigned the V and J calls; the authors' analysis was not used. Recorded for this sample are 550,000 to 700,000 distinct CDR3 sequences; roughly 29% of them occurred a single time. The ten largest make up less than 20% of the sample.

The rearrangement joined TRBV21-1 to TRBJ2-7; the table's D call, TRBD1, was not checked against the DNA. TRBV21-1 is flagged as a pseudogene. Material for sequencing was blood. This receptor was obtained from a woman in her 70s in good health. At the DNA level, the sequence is TGTGCCAGCAGCCCCTATAGGGGATTCGAGCAGTACTTC. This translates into CASSPYRGFEQYF.